This TCR beta chain was sequenced for a study of blood T cell repertoires in COVID-19. On the study more broadly: Samples representing acute and convalescent COVID-19 were sourced from the United States, Italy and Spain. PBMCs, B-cell-depleted T cells, or T cells were the source of the cDNA or gDNA that made up the material.

The CDR3 runs 14 residues. V was pared by 6 bases and J by 4 bases, with 7 bases of the junction left unmatched. CDR1 and CDR2 from the germline V gene are SNHLY and FYNNEI. This clone turned up a few times. Some clones are missing from TCRdb's copy, which holds only in-frame ones; the method was immunoSEQ multiplex PCR. The repertoire consists of some 21,000 clones, with 83% occurring once and the leading ten covering under 8.5%. The chain couples TRBV2 to TRBJ2-5; 8 nucleotides agree with TRBD1. Sequenced: peripheral blood. The source is a human donor in a cohort sampled during active COVID-19. The CDR3 is CASRSGQGLETQYF. The CDR3 DNA follows: TGTGCCAGCAGATCCGGACAGGGCTTAGAGACCCAGTACTTC.